In its sample, the clone carrying this T cell receptor beta chain ranks as medium-sized. The sample is drawn from a study of metastatic and nonmetastatic thyroid tumors. Patients had received no treatment of any kind before thyroid surgery. The CDR3 is made up of 16 amino acids. Germline V gene lookup returns CDR1 DFQATT and CDR2 SNEGSKA (reference sequence). The V end was cut by 3 bases, the J end by 0 bases, with 14 bases between. TCRdb recomputed clones from the PCR reads via MiXCR. This table holds approximately 11,000 clones, around 25% found once. Sequencing was done on a sample of adjacent normal tissue. This chain links TRBV20-1 with TRBJ2-2; tentative D call: TRBD2 (6 bases). This receptor was obtained from a male donor with papillary thyroid cancer or a benign thyroid nodule (not recorded which). Some clones in this sample may be carry-over from other donors' samples. The CDR3 region has the DNA TGCAGTGCTAGTGGGCGGGGTAACGCGAACACCGGGGAGCTGTTTTTT. This codes for CSASGRGNANTGELFF.